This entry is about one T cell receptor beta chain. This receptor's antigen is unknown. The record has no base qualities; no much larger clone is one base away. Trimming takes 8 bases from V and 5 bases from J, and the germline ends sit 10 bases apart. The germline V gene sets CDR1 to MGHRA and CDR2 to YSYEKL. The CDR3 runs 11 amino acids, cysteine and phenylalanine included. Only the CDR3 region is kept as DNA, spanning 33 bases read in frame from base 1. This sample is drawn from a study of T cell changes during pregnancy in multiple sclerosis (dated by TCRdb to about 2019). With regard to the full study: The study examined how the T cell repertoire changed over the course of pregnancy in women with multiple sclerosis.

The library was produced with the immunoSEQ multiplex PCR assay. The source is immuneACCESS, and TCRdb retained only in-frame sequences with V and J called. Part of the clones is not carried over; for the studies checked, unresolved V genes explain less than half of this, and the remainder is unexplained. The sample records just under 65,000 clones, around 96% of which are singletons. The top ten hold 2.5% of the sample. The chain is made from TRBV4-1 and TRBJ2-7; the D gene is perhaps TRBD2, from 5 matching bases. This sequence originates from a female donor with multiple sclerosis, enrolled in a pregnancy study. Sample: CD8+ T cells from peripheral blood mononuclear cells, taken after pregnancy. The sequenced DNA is TGCGCCAGCGGACCAGCGGACGAGCAGTACTTC. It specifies CASGPADEQYF.